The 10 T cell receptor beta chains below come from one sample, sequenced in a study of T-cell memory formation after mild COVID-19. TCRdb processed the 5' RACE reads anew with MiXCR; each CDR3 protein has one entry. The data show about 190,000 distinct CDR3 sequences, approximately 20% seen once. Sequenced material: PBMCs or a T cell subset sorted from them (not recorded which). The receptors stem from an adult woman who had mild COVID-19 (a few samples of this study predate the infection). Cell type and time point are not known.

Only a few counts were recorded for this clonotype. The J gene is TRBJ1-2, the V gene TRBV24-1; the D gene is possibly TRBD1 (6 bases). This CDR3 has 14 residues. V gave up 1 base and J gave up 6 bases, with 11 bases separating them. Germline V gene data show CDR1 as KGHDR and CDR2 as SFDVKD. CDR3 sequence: CATSDFQGSNGYTF. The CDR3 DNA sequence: TGTGCCACCAGTGATTTTCAGGGGTCTAATGGCTACACCTTC.

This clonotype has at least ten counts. The CDR3 bases are TGTGCCAGCAGCTTGGGGACTCCGGGACAGGGGGGTACTGAAGCTTTCTTT. Its protein product is CASSLGTPGQGGTEAFF. This sequence joins TRBV5-4 and TRBJ1-1, with 11 bases identical to TRBD1. With 0 bases clipped from V and 5 bases from J, the junction kept 9 bases outside the gene matches. This CDR3 contains 17 residues. Germline loops: CDR1 SGHNT, CDR2 YYREEE (reference sequence).

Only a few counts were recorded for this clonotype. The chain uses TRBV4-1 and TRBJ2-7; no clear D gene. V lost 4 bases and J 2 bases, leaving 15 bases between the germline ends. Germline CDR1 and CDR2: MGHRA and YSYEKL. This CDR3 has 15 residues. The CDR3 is CASSPSDGFTYEQYF. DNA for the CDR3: TGCGCCAGCAGCCCCTCAGACGGATTCACCTACGAGCAGTACTTC.

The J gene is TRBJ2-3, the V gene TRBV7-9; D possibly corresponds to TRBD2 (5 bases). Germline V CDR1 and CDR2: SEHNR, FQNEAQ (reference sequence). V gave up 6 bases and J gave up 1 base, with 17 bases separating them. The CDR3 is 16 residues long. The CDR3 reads CASSPLVGRGTDTQYF. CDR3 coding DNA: TGTGCCAGCAGTCCCCTTGTAGGGCGGGGCACAGATACGCAGTATTTT. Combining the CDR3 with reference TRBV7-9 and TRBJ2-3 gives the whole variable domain DTGVSQNPRHKITKRGQNVTFRCDPISEHNRLYWYRQTLGQGPEFLTYFQNEAQLEKSRLLSDRFSAERPKGSFSTLEIQRTEQGDSAMYLCASSPLVGRGTDTQYFGPGTRLTVL.

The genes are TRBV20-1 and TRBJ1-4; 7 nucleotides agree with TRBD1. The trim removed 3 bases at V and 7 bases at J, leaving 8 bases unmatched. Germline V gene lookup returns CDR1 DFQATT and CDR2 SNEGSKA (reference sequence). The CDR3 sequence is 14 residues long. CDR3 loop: CSASAGTALEKLFF. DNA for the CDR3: TGCAGTGCTAGTGCCGGGACAGCCCTTGAAAAACTGTTTTTT.

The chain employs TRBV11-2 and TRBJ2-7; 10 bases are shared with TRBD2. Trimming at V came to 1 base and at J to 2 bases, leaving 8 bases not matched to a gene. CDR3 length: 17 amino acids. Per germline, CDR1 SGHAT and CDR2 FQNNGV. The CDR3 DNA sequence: TGTGCCAGCAGCTTAGTAACTAGCGGGAATATTGCCTACGAGCAGTACTTC. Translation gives CASSLVTSGNIAYEQYF.

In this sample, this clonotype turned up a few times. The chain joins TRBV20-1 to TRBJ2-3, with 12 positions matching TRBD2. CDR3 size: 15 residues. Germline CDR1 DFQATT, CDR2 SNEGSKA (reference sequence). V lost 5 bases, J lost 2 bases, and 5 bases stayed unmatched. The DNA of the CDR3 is TGCAGTGCTTCTAGCGGGGGGGACACCACAGATACGCAGTATTTT. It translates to CSASSGGDTTDTQYF.

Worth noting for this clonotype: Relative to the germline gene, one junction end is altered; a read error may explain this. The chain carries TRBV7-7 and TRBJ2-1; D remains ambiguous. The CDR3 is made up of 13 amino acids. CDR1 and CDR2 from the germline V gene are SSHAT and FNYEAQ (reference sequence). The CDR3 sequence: CASSLGASNEQFF. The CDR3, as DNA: TGTGCTAGCAGCCTAGGCGCCTCCAATGAGCAGTTCTTC.

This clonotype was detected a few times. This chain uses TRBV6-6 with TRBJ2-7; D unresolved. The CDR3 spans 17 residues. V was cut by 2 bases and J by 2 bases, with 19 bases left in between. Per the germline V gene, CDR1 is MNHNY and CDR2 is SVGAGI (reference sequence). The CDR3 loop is CASSYPPAGLIPYEQYF. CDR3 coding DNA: TGTGCCAGCAGTTACCCACCCGCCGGCCTAATCCCCTACGAGCAGTACTTC.

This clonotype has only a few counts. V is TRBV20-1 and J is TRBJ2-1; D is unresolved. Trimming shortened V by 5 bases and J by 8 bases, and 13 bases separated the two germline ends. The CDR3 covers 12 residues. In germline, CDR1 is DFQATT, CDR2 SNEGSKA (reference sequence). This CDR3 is CSAGLDTDEQFF. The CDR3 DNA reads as TGCAGTGCTGGTCTAGATACAGATGAGCAGTTCTTC.